This T cell receptor (beta chain) was observed in a study of cytomegalovirus exposure and HLA in healthy donors. Study context: Researchers found that roughly 81% of 350 to 500 genotyped donors fell within the Caucasian-associated ancestry cluster.

Study-wide results and limits: In an earlier analysis, most TCR beta V segments were productive about 87% or about 30% of the time.

Use of 60 Vbeta and 13 Jbeta primers characterized the PCR. The protocol was immunoSEQ multiplex PCR, while the TCRdb copy is restricted to in-frame clones and leaves out a portion. The sample has around 180,000 clones; almost 85% are singletons. This CDR3 region has 16 residues. Germline loops: CDR1 GTSNPN, CDR2 SVGIG (reference sequence). Trimming left V 5 bases short and J 1 base short, with 20 bases between. The table lists this clone with a count of one. What it binds is not known. Sequencing was done on a sample of PBMCs. The V and J genes are TRBV30 and TRBJ1-2; tentative D call: TRBD1 (6 bases). The clonotype was recovered from a woman aged 50 to 60 in good health and CMV-seronegative. The CDR3 loop is CAWGRGPGVDNYGYTF. The CDR3 DNA is TGTGCCTGGGGAAGGGGCCCAGGGGTGGATAACTATGGCTACACCTTC.